This T cell receptor beta chain was retrieved from a study of cytomegalovirus exposure and HLA in healthy donors. This CDR3 region has 16 residues. CDR1 is LNHDA, CDR2 SQIVND, per germline (reference sequence). Germline trimming cut 6 bases from V and 2 bases from J; bases unmatched to any gene: 9. The PCR made use of 60 Vbeta and 13 Jbeta primers. Libraries were prepared by immunoSEQ multiplex PCR; TCRdb keeps only in-frame clonotypes and omits some of them. The data hold roughly 60,000 clones, with roughly four fifths observed a single time. The sample was PBMCs. The origin of this receptor is a man between 25 and 39 years old in good health and CMV-seronegative. The rearrangement uses TRBV19 and TRBJ1-2, with 10 bases identical to TRBD1. CDR3 amino acids: CASRGTGDFQNYGYTF. The CDR3 DNA follows: TGTGCCAGTAGGGGGACAGGGGACTTTCAAAACTATGGCTACACCTTC.